One sample yielded the 16 T cell receptor beta chains listed below, sequenced in a study of T cell repertoires in cytomegalovirus infection. The antigens these receptors bind are not known. One entry per CDR3 protein results from TCRdb running MiXCR on the reads. The sample holds roughly 570,000 distinct CDR3 sequences, 35% to 50% seen once. Specimen: cultured PBMCs, collected from culture after CMV antigen stimulation. The receptors stem from a human donor in good health (CMV status not recorded). Some clones in this sample may be carry-over from other donors' samples.

The sample holds a few counts of this clonotype. The chain recombines TRBV6-5 with TRBJ1-1; D is uncertain. The CDR3 covers 13 residues. The V end was cut by 6 bases, the J end by 1 base, with 9 bases between. CDR1 is MNHEY, CDR2 SVGAGI, per germline. CDR3 DNA: TGTGCCAGCAGGAAGCTACCGAACACTGAAGCTTTCTTT. This translates into CASRKLPNTEAFF.

There are a few counts of this clonotype. The chain links TRBV7-2 to TRBJ2-5; the D is unclear. Trimming left V 7 bases short and J 5 bases short, with 8 bases between. Germline values: CDR1 SGHTA, CDR2 FQGNSA. The CDR3 consists of 11 residues. CDR3 sequence: CASTERETQYF. The CDR3 DNA is TGTGCCAGCACCGAACGGGAGACCCAGTACTTC.

This chain connects TRBV7-4 to TRBJ2-5; weak D call: TRBD2 (6 bases). Germline CDR1 SGHVT, CDR2 SQSDAQ. V lost 4 bases and J lost 3, with 18 bases in between. This CDR3 has 16 residues. The CDR3 nucleotides read TGTGCCAGCAGCTCCCGCCCGGGGTGGGAGGAAGAGACCCAGTACTTC. This gives the protein CASSSRPGWEEETQYF.

The V call is TRBV6-1, the J call TRBJ1-5; D ambiguous. Germline V lookup: CDR1 MNHNS, CDR2 SASEGT. V lost 0 bases and J 5 bases, leaving 8 bases between the germline ends. The length of the CDR3 is 14 residues. The CDR3 region has the DNA TGTGCCAGCAGTGAAGCTATTGCAGATCAGCCCCAGCATTTT. It is translated as CASSEAIADQPQHF.

This clonotype occurred a few times. This sequence joins TRBV7-9 and TRBJ2-3; 10 positions agree with TRBD2. The germline V gene encodes CDR1 SEHNR and CDR2 FQNEAQ (reference sequence). V lost 7 bases and J lost 2; bases outside the gene matches: 6. This CDR3 is built from 15 residues. This CDR3 is CASIDLAGATDTQYF. DNA for the CDR3: TGTGCCAGCATCGATCTAGCGGGGGCCACAGATACGCAGTATTTT. The full variable domain, in which reference TRBV7-9 and TRBJ2-3 provide the parts outside the CDR3, is DTGVSQNPRHKITKRGQNVTFRCDPISEHNRLYWYRQTLGQGPEFLTYFQNEAQLEKSRLLSDRFSAERPKGSFSTLEIQRTEQGDSAMYLCASIDLAGATDTQYFGPGTRLTVL.

The chain is built from TRBV7-8 and TRBJ2-3; possible D gene TRBD2, 6 bases. V gave up 3 bases and J gave up 2 bases, with 9 bases separating them. Germline CDR1 is SGHVS and CDR2 is FQNEAQ. The CDR3 has 14 residues. Written as DNA, the CDR3 is TGTGCCAGCAGCTTCCGGGAGCTCACAGATACGCAGTATTTT. It encodes CASSFRELTDTQYF.

The genes are TRBV6-5 and TRBJ2-1, with D perhaps being TRBD1 or TRBD2 (6 bases each). The CDR3 totals 16 residues. Trimming pared 2 bases from V and 7 bases from J, leaving 18 bases between. CDR1 and CDR2 from the germline V gene are MNHEY and SVGAGI. The CDR3 loop is CASSYGGGGRSNEQFF. The CDR3, as DNA: TGTGCCAGCAGTTACGGGGGTGGGGGGCGATCGAATGAGCAGTTCTTC.

The V call is TRBV14, the J call TRBJ1-4; 8 positions agree with TRBD1. The CDR3 has 14 amino acids. Germline values: CDR1 SGHDN, CDR2 FVKESK. V lost 9 bases and J lost 8; bases outside the gene matches: 11. The CDR3 region is CASGQGSMEEKLFF. The CDR3 region has the DNA TGTGCCAGTGGACAGGGATCCATGGAGGAAAAACTGTTTTTT.

The chain joins TRBV7-2 to TRBJ2-5; D may be TRBD2 (5 bases). Trimming pared 1 base from V and 3 bases from J, leaving 9 bases between. CDR3 length: 14 amino acids. Germline V CDR1 and CDR2: SGHTA, FQGNSA. The CDR3 reads CASSLVMGEETQYF. For the CDR3, the DNA is TGTGCCAGCAGCTTAGTGATGGGAGAAGAGACCCAGTACTTC.

This chain joins TRBV4-1 and TRBJ2-1; D unresolved. The length of the CDR3 is 19 residues. Germline CDR1 is MGHRA and CDR2 is YSYEKL. Trimming removed 4 bases at V and 2 bases at J, with 24 bases between. This CDR3 reads CASSLRRSAPGLTYNEQFF. Here the CDR3 DNA reads TGCGCCAGCAGCCTCCGTCGCTCCGCCCCCGGTTTGACCTACAATGAGCAGTTCTTC.

This clonotype has a handful of counts. The chain joins TRBV7-2 to TRBJ2-3; maybe TRBD2 (6 bases). The CDR3 covers 14 residues. Germline V gives CDR1 SGHTA, CDR2 FQGNSA. Trimming stripped 7 bases from V and 0 bases from J, with 11 bases between. This CDR3 reads CASKERASTDTQYF. DNA of the CDR3: TGTGCCAGCAAGGAGCGGGCTAGCACAGATACGCAGTATTTT.

CDR3 sequence (DNA): TGTGCCAGTAGTGCTGGGGTTCTAGACACTGAAGCTTTCTTT. Translation: CASSAGVLDTEAFF. The rearrangement links TRBV19 to TRBJ1-1; the D is unclear. The germline V gene has CDR1 LNHDA and CDR2 SQIVND (reference sequence). The CDR3 is 14 amino acids. The germline V and J ends were trimmed by 5 bases and 3 bases, with 13 bases remaining between them.

The J gene is TRBJ1-2, the V gene TRBV7-8; D remains ambiguous. V was shortened by 1 base and J by 7 bases, with 10 bases between the two germline ends. Germline V gene sequence: CDR1 SGHVS, CDR2 FQNEAQ. There are 13 residues in the CDR3. The CDR3 DNA sequence: TGTGCCAGCAGCTTAGTTTCGGGGAGTGGCTACACCTTC. This sequence encodes CASSLVSGSGYTF.

CDR3 DNA: TGTGCCACCAGCAGAGACAGGGTCTTGGGACAGTTCTTC. Amino acid sequence: CATSRDRVLGQFF. The chain carries TRBV15 and TRBJ2-1; D might be TRBD1 (5 bases). Germline assignment: CDR1 LNHNV and CDR2 YYDKDF (reference sequence). Trimming cost V 0 bases and J 13 bases, with 13 bases left between them. The CDR3 sequence is 13 residues long. Drawing the rest from reference TRBV15 and TRBJ2-1, the complete variable domain is DAMVIQNPRYQVTQFGKPVTLSCSQTLNHNVMYWYQQKSSQAPKLLFHYYDKDFNNEADTPDNFQSRRPNTSFCFLDIRSPGLGDTAMYLCATSRDRVLGQFFGPGTRLTVL.

This clonotype was seen only a few times. Written as DNA, the CDR3 is TGTGCCAGCAGTTTTCCCAAAGGGGCCGACCCGGGGTATGGCTACACCTTC. This codes for CASSFPKGADPGYGYTF. This chain joins TRBV6-6 and TRBJ1-2; weak D call: TRBD1 (5 bases). The CDR3 spans 17 residues. The germline V and J ends were trimmed by 4 bases and 5 bases, with 23 bases remaining between them. CDR1 MNHNY and CDR2 SVGAGI come from the germline V gene (reference sequence).

This clonotype was found a few times. CDR3 nucleotide sequence: TGTGCCAGCAGCTTAATCGCGATCACTGAGCAGTTCTTC. Amino acids: CASSLIAITEQFF. The chain couples TRBV7-6 to TRBJ2-1; D ambiguous. Germline V gene lookup returns CDR1 SGHVS and CDR2 FNYEAQ. This CDR3 comprises 13 residues. V shed 2 bases and J shed 9 bases, with 11 bases lying between them.